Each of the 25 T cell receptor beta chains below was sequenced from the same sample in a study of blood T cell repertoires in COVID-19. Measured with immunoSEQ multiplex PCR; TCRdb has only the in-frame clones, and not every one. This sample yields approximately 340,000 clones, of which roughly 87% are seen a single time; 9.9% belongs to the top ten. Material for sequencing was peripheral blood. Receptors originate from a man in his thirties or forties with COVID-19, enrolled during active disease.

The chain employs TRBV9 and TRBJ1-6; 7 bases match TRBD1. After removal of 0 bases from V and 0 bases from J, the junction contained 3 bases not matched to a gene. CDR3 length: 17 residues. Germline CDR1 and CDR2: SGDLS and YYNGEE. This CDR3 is CASSVGDSFSYNSPLHF. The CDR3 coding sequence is TGTGCCAGCAGCGTAGGGGACAGCTTCTCCTATAATTCACCCCTCCACTTT.

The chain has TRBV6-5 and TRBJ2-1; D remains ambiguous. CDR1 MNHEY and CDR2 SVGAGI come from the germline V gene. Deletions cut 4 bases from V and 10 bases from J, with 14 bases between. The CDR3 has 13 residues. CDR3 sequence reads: CASSFPGFREQFF. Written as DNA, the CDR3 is TGTGCCAGCAGTTTCCCAGGTTTCCGGGAGCAGTTCTTC.

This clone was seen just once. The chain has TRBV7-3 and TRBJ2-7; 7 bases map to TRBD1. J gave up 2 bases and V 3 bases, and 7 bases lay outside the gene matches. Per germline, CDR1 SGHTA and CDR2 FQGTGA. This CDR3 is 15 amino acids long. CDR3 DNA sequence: TGTGCCAGCAGCTTGGAAGGGGGCATAACCTACGAGCAGTACTTC. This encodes CASSLEGGITYEQYF.

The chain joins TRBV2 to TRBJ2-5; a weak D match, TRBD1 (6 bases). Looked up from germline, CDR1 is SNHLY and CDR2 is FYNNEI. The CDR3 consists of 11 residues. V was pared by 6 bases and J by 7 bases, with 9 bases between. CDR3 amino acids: CASRFRGTQYF. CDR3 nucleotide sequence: TGTGCCAGCAGGTTCAGGGGGACCCAGTACTTC.

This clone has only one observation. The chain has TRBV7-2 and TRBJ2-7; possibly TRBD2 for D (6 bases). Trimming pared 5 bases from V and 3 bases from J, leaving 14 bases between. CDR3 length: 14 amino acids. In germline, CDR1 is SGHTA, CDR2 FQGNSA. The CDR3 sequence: CASSDWDLNYEQYF. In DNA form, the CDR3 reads TGTGCCAGCAGCGACTGGGACTTAAACTACGAGCAGTACTTC.

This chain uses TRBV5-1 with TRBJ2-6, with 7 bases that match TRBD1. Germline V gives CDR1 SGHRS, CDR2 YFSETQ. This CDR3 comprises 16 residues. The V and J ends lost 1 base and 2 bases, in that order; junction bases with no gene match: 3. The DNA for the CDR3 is TGCGCCAGCAGCTTGCCCAGGGGGACTGGGGCCAACGTCCTGACTTTC. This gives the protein CASSLPRGTGANVLTF.

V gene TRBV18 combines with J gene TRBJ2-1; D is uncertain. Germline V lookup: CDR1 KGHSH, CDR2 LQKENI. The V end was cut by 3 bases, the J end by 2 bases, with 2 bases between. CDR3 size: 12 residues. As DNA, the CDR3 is TGTGCCAGCTCACCCGCCTACAATGAGCAGTTCTTC. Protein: CASSPAYNEQFF.

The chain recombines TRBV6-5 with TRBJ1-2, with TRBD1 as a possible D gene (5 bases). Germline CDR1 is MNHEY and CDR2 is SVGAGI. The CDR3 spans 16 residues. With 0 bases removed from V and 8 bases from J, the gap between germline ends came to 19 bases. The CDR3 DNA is TGTGCCAGCAGTTACTCGGACCGGGGGGGTACAGTCGGCTACACCTTC. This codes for CASSYSDRGGTVGYTF.

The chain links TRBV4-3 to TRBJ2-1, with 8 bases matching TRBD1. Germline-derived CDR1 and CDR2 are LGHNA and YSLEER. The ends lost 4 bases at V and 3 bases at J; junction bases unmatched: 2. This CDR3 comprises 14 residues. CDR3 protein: CASSRGQGYNEQFF. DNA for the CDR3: TGCGCCAGCAGCCGCGGACAGGGCTACAATGAGCAGTTCTTC.

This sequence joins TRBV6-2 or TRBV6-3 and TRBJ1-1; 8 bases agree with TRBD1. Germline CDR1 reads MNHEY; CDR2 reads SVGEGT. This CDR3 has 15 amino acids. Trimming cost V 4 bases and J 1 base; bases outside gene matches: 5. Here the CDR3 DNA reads TGTGCCAGCAGTTCAGGACAGGGTGGGAACACTGAAGCTTTCTTT. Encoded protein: CASSSGQGGNTEAFF.

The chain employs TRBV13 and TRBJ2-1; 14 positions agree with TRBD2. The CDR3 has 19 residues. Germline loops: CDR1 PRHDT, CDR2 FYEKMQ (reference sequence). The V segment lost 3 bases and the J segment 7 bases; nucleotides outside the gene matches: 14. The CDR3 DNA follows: TGTGCCAGCAGCTTTGGGTTGTCCGGACTAGCGGGAGGAAGGAATGAGCAGTTCTTC. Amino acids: CASSFGLSGLAGGRNEQFF.

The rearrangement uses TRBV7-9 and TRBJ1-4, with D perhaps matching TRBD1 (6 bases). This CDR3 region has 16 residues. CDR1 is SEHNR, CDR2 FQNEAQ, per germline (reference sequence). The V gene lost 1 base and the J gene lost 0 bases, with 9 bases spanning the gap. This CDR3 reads CASSLGRGSTNEKLFF. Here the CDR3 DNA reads TGTGCCAGCAGCTTAGGAAGGGGGTCAACTAATGAAAAACTGTTTTTT.

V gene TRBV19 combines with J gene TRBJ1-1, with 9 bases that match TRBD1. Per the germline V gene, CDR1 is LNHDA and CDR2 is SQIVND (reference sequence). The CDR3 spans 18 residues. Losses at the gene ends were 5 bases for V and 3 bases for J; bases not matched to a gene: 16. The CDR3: CASSVPTGTGRLDTEAFF. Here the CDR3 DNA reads TGTGCCAGTAGTGTGCCAACCGGGACAGGGAGATTGGACACTGAAGCTTTCTTT.

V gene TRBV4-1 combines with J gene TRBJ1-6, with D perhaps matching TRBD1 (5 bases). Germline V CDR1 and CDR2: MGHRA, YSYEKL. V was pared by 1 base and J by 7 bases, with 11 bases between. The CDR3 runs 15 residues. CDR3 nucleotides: TGCGCCAGCAGCCAAGGGGAGGGACCCAATTCACCCCTCCACTTT. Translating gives CASSQGEGPNSPLHF.

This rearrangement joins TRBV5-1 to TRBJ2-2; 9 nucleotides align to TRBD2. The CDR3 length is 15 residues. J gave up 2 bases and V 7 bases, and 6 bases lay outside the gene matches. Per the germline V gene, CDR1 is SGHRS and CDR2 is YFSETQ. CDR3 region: CASAVTSGNTGELFF. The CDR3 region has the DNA TGCGCCAGCGCCGTGACTAGCGGAAACACCGGGGAGCTGTTTTTT.

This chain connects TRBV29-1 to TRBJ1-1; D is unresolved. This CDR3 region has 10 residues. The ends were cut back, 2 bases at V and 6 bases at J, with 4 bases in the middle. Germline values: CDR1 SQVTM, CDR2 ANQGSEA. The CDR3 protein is CSVEPAEAFF. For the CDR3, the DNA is TGCAGCGTTGAACCGGCTGAAGCTTTCTTT.

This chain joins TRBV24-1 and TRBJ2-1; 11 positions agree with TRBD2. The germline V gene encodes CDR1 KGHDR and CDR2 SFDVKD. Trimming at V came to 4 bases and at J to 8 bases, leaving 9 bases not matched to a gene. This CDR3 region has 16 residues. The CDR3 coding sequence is TGTGCCACCAGTGACCTGACTAGCGGGAAGGTCGATGAGCAGTTCTTC. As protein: CATSDLTSGKVDEQFF.

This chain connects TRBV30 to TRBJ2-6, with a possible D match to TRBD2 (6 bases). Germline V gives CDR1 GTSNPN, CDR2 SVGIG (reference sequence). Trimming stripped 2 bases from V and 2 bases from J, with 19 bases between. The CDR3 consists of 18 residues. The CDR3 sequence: CAWSRAGRPLTGANVLTF. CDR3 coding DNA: TGTGCCTGGAGTCGGGCAGGGAGGCCATTAACTGGGGCCAACGTCCTGACTTTC.

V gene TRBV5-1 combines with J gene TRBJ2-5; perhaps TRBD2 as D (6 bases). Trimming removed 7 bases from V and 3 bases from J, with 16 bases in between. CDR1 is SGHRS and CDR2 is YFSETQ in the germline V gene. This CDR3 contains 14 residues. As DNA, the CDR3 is TGCGCCAGCGGACCCCGCGGGGCGGAAGAGACCCAGTACTTC. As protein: CASGPRGAEETQYF.

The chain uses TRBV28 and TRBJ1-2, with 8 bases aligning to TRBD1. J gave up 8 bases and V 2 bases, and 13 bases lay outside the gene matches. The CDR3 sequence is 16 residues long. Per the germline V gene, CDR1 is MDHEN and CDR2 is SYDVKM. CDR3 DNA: TGTGCCAGCAGTTTAATGGAATGGACAGGGACGAAGGGCTACACCTTC. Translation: CASSLMEWTGTKGYTF.

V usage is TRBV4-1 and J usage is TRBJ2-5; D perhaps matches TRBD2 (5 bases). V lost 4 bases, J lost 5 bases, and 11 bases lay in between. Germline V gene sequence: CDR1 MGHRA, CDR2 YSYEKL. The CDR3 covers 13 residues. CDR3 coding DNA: TGCGCCAGCAGCCCCCGGACTGGGGAGACCCAGTACTTC. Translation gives CASSPRTGETQYF.

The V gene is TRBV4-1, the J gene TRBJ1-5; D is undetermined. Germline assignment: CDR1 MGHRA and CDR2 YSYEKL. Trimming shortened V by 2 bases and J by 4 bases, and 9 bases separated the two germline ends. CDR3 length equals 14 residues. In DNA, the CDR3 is TGCGCCAGCAGCCAATCCACAGCAAATCAGCCCCAGCATTTT. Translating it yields CASSQSTANQPQHF.

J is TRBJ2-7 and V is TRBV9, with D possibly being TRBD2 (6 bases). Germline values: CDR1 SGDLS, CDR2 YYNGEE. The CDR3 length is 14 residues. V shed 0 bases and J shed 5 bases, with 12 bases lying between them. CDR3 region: CASSVEGRRDEQYF. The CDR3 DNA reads TGTGCCAGCAGCGTAGAGGGCAGGAGGGACGAGCAGTACTTC.

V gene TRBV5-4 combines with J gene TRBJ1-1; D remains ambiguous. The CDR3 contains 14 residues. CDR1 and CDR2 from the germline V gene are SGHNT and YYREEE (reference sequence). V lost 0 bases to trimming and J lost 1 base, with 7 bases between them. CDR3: CASSLVQRNTEAFF. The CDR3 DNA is TGTGCCAGCAGCTTGGTACAGAGGAACACTGAAGCTTTCTTT.

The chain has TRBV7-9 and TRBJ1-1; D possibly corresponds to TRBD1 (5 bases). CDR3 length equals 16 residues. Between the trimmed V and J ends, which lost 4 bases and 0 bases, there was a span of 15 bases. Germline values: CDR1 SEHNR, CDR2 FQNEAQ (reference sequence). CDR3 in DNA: TGTGCCAGCAGCTCCCGCGCGGGGCGCGTGAACACTGAAGCTTTCTTT. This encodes CASSSRAGRVNTEAFF.